The 2 T cell receptor beta chains below were found in one sample sequenced in a study of cytomegalovirus exposure and HLA in healthy donors. The table came from immunoSEQ multiplex PCR; TCRdb's copy has only in-frame clones and leaves some out. The table has some 250,000 clones, 90% seen once. Sequencing was done on a sample of PBMCs. All receptors derive from a woman aged 30 to 39 in good health and CMV-seronegative.

The chain carries TRBV7-9 and TRBJ1-2; tentatively, D is TRBD1 (5 bases). Trimming cost V 4 bases and J 3 bases, with 15 bases left between them. The germline V gene encodes CDR1 SEHNR and CDR2 FQNEAQ (reference sequence). The CDR3 covers 15 residues. CDR3 DNA: TGTGCCAGCAGCTCTGGACAAACGGGCTACTATGGCTACACCTTC. Protein sequence: CASSSGQTGYYGYTF.

This chain connects TRBV6-6 to TRBJ1-2; D may be TRBD1 (6 bases). Germline V CDR1 and CDR2: MNHNY, SVGAGI (reference sequence). V gave up 7 bases and J gave up 2 bases, with 14 bases separating them. The CDR3 has 14 residues. The CDR3 sequence is CASKEGQLNYGYTF. The CDR3 DNA follows: TGTGCCAGCAAGGAGGGACAACTAAACTATGGCTACACCTTC.